This T cell receptor (beta chain) emerged from a study of blood T cell repertoires in COVID-19. On the study more broadly: The origin of the acute and convalescent COVID-19 samples was the United States, Italy and Spain. T cells, B-cell-depleted T cells, or PBMCs provided the cDNA or gDNA that served as material.

Per the original methods: Using reference gene primer amplification, nucleated cell counts were estimated. Data came from immunoSEQ multiplex PCR; TCRdb stores just in-frame clones and leaves some out. That table gives V, J and clone size, and the DNA gave D and trimming. The table includes approximately 300,000 clones, about nine tenths detected once. The CDR3 contains 17 residues. CDR1 is SGHNT and CDR2 is YYREEE in the germline V gene (reference sequence). Trimming took 4 bases from V and 3 from J; bases not matched to a gene: 13. The TCR was taken from a man aged 18 to 29 with active or convalescent COVID-19. V and J are TRBV5-4 and TRBJ2-5, with 9 bases matching TRBD2. The sequenced sample consisted of peripheral blood. In DNA, the CDR3 is TGTGCCAGCAGCCAGCGTTGGGGCGGGGGGGCCGAAGAGACCCAGTACTTC. Amino acids: CASSQRWGGGAEETQYF.